This TCR beta chain was identified during a study of memory CD4+ T cells and cytomegalovirus serostatus. For the study at large: Of the healthy Belgian adults, 9 were CMV seropositive and about 24 seronegative. Study conclusions and caveats: Of 150 to 200 reported CMV TCRbeta sequences, 67 were found in memory CD4+ repertoires.

Single viable CD3+CD4+CD8-CD45RO+ cells were sorted as the memory CD4+ T cells. CMV serostatus came from serum IgG against pp150, pp28, p38, p52. CD4+ T cells were isolated by positive magnetic selection. V dropped 1 base and J dropped 2 bases, with 6 bases sitting between them. The CDR3 covers 14 residues. The germline V gene has CDR1 SGHTA and CDR2 FQGNSA. Sequenced by immunoSEQ multiplex PCR; TCRdb stores in-frame clones only, minus some. The sample holds 45,000 to 60,000 clones; about three quarters are singletons and the top ten take about 1.3%. Concerning this clone: Its target is unknown.

The clonotype comes from an adult in good health and CMV-seropositive. The chain is built from TRBV7-2 and TRBJ1-5; D ambiguous. Source material: memory CD4+ T cells from blood. The CDR3 DNA follows: TGTGCCAGCAGCTTAGTTGCAGGCAATCAGCCCCAGCATTTT. As protein: CASSLVAGNQPQHF.